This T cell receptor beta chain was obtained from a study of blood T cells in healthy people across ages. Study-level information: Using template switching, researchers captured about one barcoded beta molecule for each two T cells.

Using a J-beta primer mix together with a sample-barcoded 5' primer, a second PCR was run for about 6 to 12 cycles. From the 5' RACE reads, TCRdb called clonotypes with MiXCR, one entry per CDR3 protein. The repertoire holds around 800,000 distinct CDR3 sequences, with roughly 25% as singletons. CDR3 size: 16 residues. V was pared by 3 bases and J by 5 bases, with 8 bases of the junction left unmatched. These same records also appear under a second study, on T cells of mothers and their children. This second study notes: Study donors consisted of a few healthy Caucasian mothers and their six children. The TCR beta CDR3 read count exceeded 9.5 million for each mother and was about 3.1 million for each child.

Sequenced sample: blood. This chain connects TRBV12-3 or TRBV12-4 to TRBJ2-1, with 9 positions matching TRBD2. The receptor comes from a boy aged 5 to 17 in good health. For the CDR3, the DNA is TGTGCCAGCAGTTTTTTTGTGACTAGCGGTAACAATGAGCAGTTCTTC. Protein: CASSFFVTSGNNEQFF.